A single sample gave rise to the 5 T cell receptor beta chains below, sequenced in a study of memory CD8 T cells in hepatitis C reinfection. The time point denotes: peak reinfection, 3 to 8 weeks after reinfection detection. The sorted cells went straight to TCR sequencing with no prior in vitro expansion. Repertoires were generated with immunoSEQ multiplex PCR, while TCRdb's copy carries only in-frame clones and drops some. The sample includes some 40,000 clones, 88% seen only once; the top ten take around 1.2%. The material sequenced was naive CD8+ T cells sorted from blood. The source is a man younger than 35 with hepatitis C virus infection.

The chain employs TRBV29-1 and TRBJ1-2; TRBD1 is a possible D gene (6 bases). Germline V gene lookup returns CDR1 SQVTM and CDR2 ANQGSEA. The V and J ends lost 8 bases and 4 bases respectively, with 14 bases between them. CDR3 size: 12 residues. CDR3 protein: CSTIGQSYGYTF. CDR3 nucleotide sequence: TGCAGCACGATCGGACAGTCCTATGGCTACACCTTC. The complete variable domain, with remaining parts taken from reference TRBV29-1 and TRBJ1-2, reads SAVISQKPSRDICQRGTSLTIQCQVDSQVTMMFWYRQQPGQSLTLIATANQGSEATYESGFVIDKFPISRPNLTFSTLTVSNMSPEDSSIYLCSTIGQSYGYTFGSGTRLTVV.

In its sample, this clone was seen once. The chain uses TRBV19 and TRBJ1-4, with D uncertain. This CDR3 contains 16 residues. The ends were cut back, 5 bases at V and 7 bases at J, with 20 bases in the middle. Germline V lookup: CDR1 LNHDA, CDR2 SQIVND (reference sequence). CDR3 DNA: TGTGCCAGTAGTGGGCCCTTTGGGTCCTTCCCTGAAAAACTGTTTTTT. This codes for CASSGPFGSFPEKLFF.

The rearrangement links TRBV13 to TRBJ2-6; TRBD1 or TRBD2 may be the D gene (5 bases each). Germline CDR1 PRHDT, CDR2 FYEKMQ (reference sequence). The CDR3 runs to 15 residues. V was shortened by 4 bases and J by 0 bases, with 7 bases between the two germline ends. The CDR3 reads CASSSGSSGANVLTF. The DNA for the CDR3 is TGTGCCAGCAGCTCAGGGAGCTCTGGGGCCAACGTCCTGACTTTC.

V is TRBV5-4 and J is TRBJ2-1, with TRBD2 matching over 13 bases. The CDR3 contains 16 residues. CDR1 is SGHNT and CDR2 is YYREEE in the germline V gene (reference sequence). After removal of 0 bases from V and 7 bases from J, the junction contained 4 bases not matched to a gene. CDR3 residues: CASSLGGLAGINEQFF. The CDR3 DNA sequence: TGTGCCAGCAGCTTGGGGGGACTAGCGGGGATTAATGAGCAGTTCTTC.

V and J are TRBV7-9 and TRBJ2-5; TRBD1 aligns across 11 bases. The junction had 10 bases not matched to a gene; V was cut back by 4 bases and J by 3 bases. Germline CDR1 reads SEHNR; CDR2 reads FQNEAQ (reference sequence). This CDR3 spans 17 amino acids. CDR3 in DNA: TGTGCCAGCAGCTCAATCTTCGGACAGGGGGCGGAAGAGACCCAGTACTTC. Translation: CASSSIFGQGAEETQYF.